This T cell receptor (beta chain) was captured in a study of cytomegalovirus exposure and HLA in healthy donors. V lost 0 bases to trimming and J lost 8 bases, with 13 bases between them. This CDR3 is built from 14 residues. Germline V gene data show CDR1 as LGHNT and CDR2 as FRNRAP. Study-level points and caveats: By HLA locus, TCR association rates varied in a later analysis, with DRB1 showing the most and HLA-C the fewest. There were several of the most significant clusters that appeared linked to common viral pathogens in a later analysis. V- and J-gene trimming of TCR beta was linked (in a later analysis) to a missense DCLRE1C variant.

As to this clone: Its antigen is not identified.

Use of 60 Vbeta and 13 Jbeta primers characterized the PCR. This table comes from immunoSEQ multiplex PCR, and its TCRdb copy is limited to in-frame clones, with some not included. The sample includes tens of thousands of clones, roughly 74% of them seen just once. The J gene is TRBJ1-2, the V gene TRBV12-5; tentatively, D is TRBD1 (5 bases). The receptor comes from a woman aged 40 to 50 in good health and CMV-seropositive. Sequenced: PBMCs. The CDR3 DNA follows: TGTGCTAGTGGTTTGGTAAGGCGGGGGGGAGGCTACACCTTC. Translated, it gives CASGLVRRGGGYTF.